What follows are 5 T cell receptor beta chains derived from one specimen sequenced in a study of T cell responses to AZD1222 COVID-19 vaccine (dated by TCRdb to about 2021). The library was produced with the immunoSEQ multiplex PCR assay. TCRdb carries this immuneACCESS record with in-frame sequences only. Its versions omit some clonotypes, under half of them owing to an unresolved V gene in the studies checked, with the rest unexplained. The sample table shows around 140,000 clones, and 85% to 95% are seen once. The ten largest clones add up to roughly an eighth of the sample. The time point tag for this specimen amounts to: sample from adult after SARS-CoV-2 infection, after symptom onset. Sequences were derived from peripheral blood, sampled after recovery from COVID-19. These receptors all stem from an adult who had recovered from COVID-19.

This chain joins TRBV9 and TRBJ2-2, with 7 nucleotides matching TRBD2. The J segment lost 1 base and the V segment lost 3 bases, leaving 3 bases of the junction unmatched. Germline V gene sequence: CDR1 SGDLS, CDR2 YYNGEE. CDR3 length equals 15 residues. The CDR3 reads CASSESGVNTGELFF. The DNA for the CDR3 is TGTGCCAGCAGCGAGAGCGGGGTGAACACCGGGGAGCTGTTTTTT.

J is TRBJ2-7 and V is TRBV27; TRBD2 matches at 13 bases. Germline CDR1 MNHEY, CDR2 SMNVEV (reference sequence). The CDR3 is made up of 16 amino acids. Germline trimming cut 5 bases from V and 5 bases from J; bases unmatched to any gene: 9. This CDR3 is CASSPLGLAGTDEQYF. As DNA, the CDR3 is TGTGCCAGCAGTCCCCTGGGACTAGCGGGAACCGACGAGCAGTACTTC.

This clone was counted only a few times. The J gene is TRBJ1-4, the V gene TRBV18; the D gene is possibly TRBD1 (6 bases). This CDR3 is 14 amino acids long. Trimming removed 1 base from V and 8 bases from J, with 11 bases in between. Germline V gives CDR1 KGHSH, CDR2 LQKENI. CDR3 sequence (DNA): TGTGCCAGCTCACCACGGGACAACGGAGAAAAACTGTTTTTT. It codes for CASSPRDNGEKLFF.

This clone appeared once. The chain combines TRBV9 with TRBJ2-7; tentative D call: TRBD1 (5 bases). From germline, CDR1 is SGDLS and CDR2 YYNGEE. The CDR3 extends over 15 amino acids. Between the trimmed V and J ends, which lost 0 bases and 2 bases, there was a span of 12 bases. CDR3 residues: CASSVGQGLPYEQYF. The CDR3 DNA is TGTGCCAGCAGCGTAGGGCAGGGCTTACCCTACGAGCAGTACTTC.

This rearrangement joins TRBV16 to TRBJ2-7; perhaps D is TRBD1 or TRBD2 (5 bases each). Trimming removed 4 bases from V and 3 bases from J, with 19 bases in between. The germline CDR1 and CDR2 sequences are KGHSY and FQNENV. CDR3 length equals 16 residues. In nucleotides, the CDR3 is TGTGCCAGCAGCCGGGGGAATGTCGGGGCTGTCTACGAGCAGTACTTC. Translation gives CASSRGNVGAVYEQYF.